The source of this T cell receptor beta chain is a study of T cell responses to AZD1222 COVID-19 vaccine. This clone was picked up a small number of times. Sequencing used immunoSEQ multiplex PCR; TCRdb keeps in-frame clones, though not all of them. Seen here are some 160,000 clones, around nine tenths observed once, and the top ten hold over 1%. This clonotype originated in an adult who received the AZD1222 COVID-19 vaccine. Specimen: peripheral blood, collected 28 days after the second AZD1222 dose.

CDR3 bases: TGTGCCAGCACCGAGGGCAGGGCGATCCCTGAAGCTTTCTTT. It encodes CASTEGRAIPEAFF. The chain recombines TRBV6-5 with TRBJ1-1; a weak D match, TRBD1 (5 bases). There are 14 residues in the CDR3. V shed 7 bases and J shed 6 bases, with 18 bases lying between them. Germline CDR1 reads MNHEY; CDR2 reads SVGAGI.